A selection of T cell receptor beta chains follows, all from one sample in a study of technical replicates of blood from a few donors. TCRdb's table, derived via immunoSEQ multiplex PCR, lists solely in-frame clones and lacks some. The profile shows about 84,000 clones, 97% of them singletons. Material: T cells isolated from PBMCs. All receptors derive from a human donor in good health. CDR3s include the opening cysteine and the closing phenylalanine or tryptophan. A D gene is named only where the DNA matches it firmly. Some rows have no size entry. The others give once, few or many, or a class for an expanded clone.

v_call	d_call	j_call	cdr3_length	clone_size	cdr3_aa	cdr3_nt
TRBV28	NA	TRBJ1-4	13	NA	CASSLRTNEKLFF	TGTGCCAGCAGTTTGCGGACTAATGAAAAACTGTTTTTT
TRBV7-2	TRBD1	TRBJ2-2	17	NA	CASSQIPGQSYTGELFF	TGTGCCAGCAGCCAAATACCGGGACAGAGCTACACCGGGGAGCTGTTTTTT
TRBV4-1	TRBD2	TRBJ2-1	15	few	CASSPGLAGNNEQFF	TGCGCCAGCAGCCCCGGACTAGCGGGAAACAATGAGCAGTTCTTC
TRBV5-1	NA	TRBJ2-2	17	NA	CASSSAVGGPNTGELFF	TGCGCCAGCAGCTCAGCCGTAGGGGGACCGAACACCGGGGAGCTGTTTTTT
TRBV4-1	TRBD1	TRBJ1-2	15	NA	CASSQEFRGRDGYTF	TGCGCCAGCAGCCAAGAGTTTAGGGGGCGCGACGGCTACACCTTC
TRBV30	NA	TRBJ1-2	14	few	CAWSPYSYRYGYTF	TGTGCCTGGAGTCCATACAGCTACCGGTATGGCTACACCTTC
TRBV7-2	NA	TRBJ1-2	15	NA	CASSSSGHILYGYTF	TGTGCCAGCAGCTCATCGGGACACATTCTCTATGGCTACACCTTC
TRBV5-8	TRBD1	TRBJ2-5	16	NA	CASSLGVEGAGETQYF	TGTGCCAGCAGCTTGGGCGTCGAGGGGGCTGGAGAGACCCAGTACTTC
TRBV28	NA	TRBJ2-5	14	NA	CASTLPGELETQYF	TGTGCCAGCACCTTACCCGGGGAGTTAGAGACCCAGTACTTC
TRBV5-4	NA	TRBJ2-5	15	NA	CASSLQAGGAETQYF	TGTGCCAGCAGCTTGCAAGCCGGGGGAGCGGAGACCCAGTACTTC
TRBV4-1	NA	TRBJ2-7	14	NA	CASSLSTSSYEQYF	TGCGCCAGCAGCTTAAGTACCAGCTCCTACGAGCAGTACTTC
TRBV30	TRBD1	TRBJ2-7	13	NA	CAFDGDSSYEQYF	TGTGCCTTCGACGGGGACAGCTCCTACGAGCAGTACTTC
TRBV13	NA	TRBJ2-3	15	NA	CASSWEPAGTDTQYF	TGTGCCAGCAGCTGGGAGCCGGCAGGAACAGATACGCAGTATTTT
TRBV29-1	NA	TRBJ1-1	11	NA	CSVGKGTEAFF	TGCAGCGTTGGCAAGGGGACTGAAGCTTTCTTT
TRBV4-1	TRBD1	TRBJ2-7	17	NA	CASSPSVTGTGIYEQYF	TGCGCCAGCAGCCCTTCAGTTACCGGGACAGGGATATACGAGCAGTACTTC
TRBV6-5	NA	TRBJ1-6	15	NA	CASSYDGGYNSPLHF	TGTGCCAGCAGTTATGATGGAGGGTACAATTCACCCCTCCACTTT
TRBV9	TRBD2	TRBJ2-3	15	once	CASSPPLRSGSTQYF	TGTGCCAGCAGCCCTCCATTGCGTAGCGGGAGTACGCAGTATTTT
TRBV18	NA	TRBJ2-1	14	NA	CASSQDSSYNEQFF	TGTGCCAGCTCGCAGGACAGCTCCTACAATGAGCAGTTCTTC
TRBV2	NA	TRBJ2-3	14	NA	CASSPGTSTDTQYF	TGTGCCAGCTCCCCGGGGACTAGCACAGATACGCAGTATTTT
TRBV6-6	NA	TRBJ1-2	13	NA	CASSPVTGYGYTF	TGTGCCAGCAGTCCCGTGACGGGGTATGGCTACACCTTC
TRBV6-5	NA	TRBJ2-7	13	NA	CASSSGQGREQYF	NA
TRBV14	TRBD1	TRBJ2-7	16	NA	CASSPRGQGASYEQYF	TGTGCCAGCAGCCCCAGGGGACAGGGGGCTTCCTACGAGCAGTACTTC
TRBV28	NA	TRBJ2-2	15	NA	CASSFPSGNTGELFF	TGTGCCAGCAGTTTTCCATCCGGGAACACCGGGGAGCTGTTTTTT
TRBV12-5	NA	TRBJ1-2	20	NA	CASGLRTNLDEFGFFYGYTF	TGTGCTAGTGGTTTGCGGACAAATTTGGATGAGTTTGGGTTTTTCTATGGCTACACCTTC
TRBV9	NA	TRBJ1-1	13	NA	CASSVVGGREAFF	TGTGCCAGCAGCGTAGTGGGGGGTCGAGAAGCTTTCTTT
TRBV4-1	TRBD2	TRBJ2-5	15	NA	CASSYRTSGKETQYF	TGCGCCAGCAGCTACCGGACTAGCGGAAAAGAGACCCAGTACTTC
TRBV6-6	NA	TRBJ1-5	13	NA	CATSAGNNQPQHF	TGTGCCACCTCGGCAGGGAACAATCAGCCCCAGCATTTT
TRBV28	TRBD2	TRBJ2-3	16	NA	CASSLLAGGTTDTQYF	TGTGCCAGCAGTTTGTTGGCGGGAGGGACCACAGATACGCAGTATTTT
TRBV19	TRBD2	TRBJ2-5	15	NA	CASSIMRGGQETQYF	TGTGCCAGTAGTATAATGCGGGGGGGCCAAGAGACCCAGTACTTC
TRBV29-1	NA	TRBJ2-7	14	once	CSVVWGLPSYEQYF	TGCAGCGTTGTTTGGGGCCTTCCCTCCTACGAGCAGTACTTC
TRBV9	TRBD1	TRBJ2-3	16	NA	CASSPDRLRSTDTQYF	TGTGCCAGCAGCCCGGACAGGTTGAGAAGCACAGATACGCAGTATTTT
TRBV4-1	NA	TRBJ1-4	18	NA	CASSQEPWGGHTNEKLFF	TGCGCCAGCAGCCAAGAACCGTGGGGGGGCCACACTAATGAAAAACTGTTTTTT
TRBV4-1	NA	TRBJ1-5	15	NA	CASSQVGGSNQPQHF	TGCGCCAGCAGCCAAGTGGGGGGTTCTAATCAGCCCCAGCATTTT
TRBV11-3	NA	TRBJ2-7	13	NA	CASSSGDMYEQYF	TGTGCCAGCAGCTCCGGGGACATGTACGAGCAGTACTTC
TRBV6-1	TRBD2	TRBJ2-3	18	NA	CASSEAYPGTSGTDTQYF	TGTGCCAGCAGTGAAGCATATCCCGGGACTAGCGGCACAGATACGCAGTATTTT
TRBV14	NA	TRBJ1-2	15	NA	CASSQFRASGDGYTF	TGTGCCAGCAGCCAATTCAGGGCCTCCGGAGATGGCTACACCTTC
TRBV25-1	NA	TRBJ1-1	15	NA	CASSPQGLGNTEAFF	TGTGCCAGCAGCCCACAGGGCTTGGGGAACACTGAAGCTTTCTTT
TRBV5-4	NA	TRBJ2-3	15	NA	CASSSGGTSTDTQYF	TGTGCCAGCAGCTCCGGGGGGACAAGCACAGATACGCAGTATTTT
TRBV9	NA	TRBJ1-1	17	NA	CASSDRRGGGPGAEAFF	TGTGCCAGCAGCGACCGGAGGGGAGGGGGACCAGGGGCTGAAGCTTTCTTT
TRBV4-2	TRBD2	TRBJ2-1	17	once	CASSQDTSGGGRDEQFF	TGTGCCAGCAGCCAAGACACTAGCGGAGGGGGTAGAGATGAGCAGTTCTTC
TRBV5-4	TRBD1	TRBJ1-1	17	few	CASSQNPGQTLNTEAFF	TGTGCCAGCAGCCAGAATCCGGGACAGACTTTGAACACTGAAGCTTTCTTT